These 16 T cell receptor beta chains were sequenced from one sample in a study of OX40 agonist ivuxolimab in advanced cancers. Here immunoSEQ multiplex PCR was the method, and the copy in TCRdb shows in-frame clones only, minus some. The data hold under 85,000 clones, with about four fifths observed a single time. The material sequenced was CD4+ or CD8+ T cells sorted from blood, taken in a trial of the OX40 agonist ivuxolimab. These receptors originate from an adult with an advanced solid tumor such as melanoma, head and neck, liver or kidney cancer.

The V and J genes are TRBV6-6 and TRBJ2-7; 7 nucleotides match TRBD2. V lost 4 bases to trimming and J lost 0 bases; unmatched junction nucleotides: 6. Germline V gives CDR1 MNHNY, CDR2 SVGAGI (reference sequence). The length of the CDR3 is 15 residues. The CDR3 spells CASSSPGRSSYEQYF. The DNA for the CDR3 is TGTGCCAGCAGTTCCCCCGGGAGGAGCTCCTACGAGCAGTACTTC.

This chain connects TRBV7-2 to TRBJ2-1, with D perhaps matching TRBD2 (7 bases). Deletions cut 5 bases from V and 0 bases from J, with 17 bases between. Germline V gene data show CDR1 as SGHTA and CDR2 as FQGNSA. CDR3 length: 17 residues. This chain's CDR3 is CASSDAGAVYSYNEQFF. The CDR3 DNA sequence: TGTGCCAGCAGCGACGCGGGGGCCGTATACTCCTACAATGAGCAGTTCTTC. Based on the CDR3 plus reference TRBV7-2 and TRBJ2-1, the full variable domain is GAGVSQSPSNKVTEKGKDVELRCDPISGHTALYWYRQSLGQGLEFLIYFQGNSAPDKSGLPSDRFSAERTGGSVSTLTIQRTQQEDSAVYLCASSDAGAVYSYNEQFFGPGTRLTVL.

This chain joins TRBV7-2 and TRBJ2-5; 8 positions match TRBD2. V was pared by 4 bases and J by 7 bases, with 11 bases of the junction left unmatched. This CDR3 has 15 amino acids. Germline V gene data show CDR1 as SGHTA and CDR2 as FQGNSA. The DNA for the CDR3 is TGTGCCAGCAGCTCGCCGGGACTAGGCCAATTGACCCAGTACTTC. This gives the protein CASSSPGLGQLTQYF.

The chain has TRBV28 and TRBJ1-1, with a weak D call TRBD1 (5 bases). Trimming pared 11 bases from V and 1 base from J, leaving 14 bases between. This CDR3 contains 13 residues. Germline V gene lookup returns CDR1 MDHEN and CDR2 SYDVKM. The CDR3 spells CAERGQRNTEAFF. The CDR3 DNA reads TGTGCCGAAAGGGGCCAGAGGAACACTGAAGCTTTCTTT.

Comments on this clone: Additional DNA sequences in this sample encode the identical CDR3. The V and J genes are TRBV7-3 and TRBJ2-1; tentatively, D is TRBD2 (5 bases). The V end lost 2 bases, the J end lost 5 bases, and 7 bases lay between the germline ends. This CDR3 contains 13 residues. The V gene's germline CDR1 is SGHTA and CDR2 FQGTGA. The CDR3 loop is CASSLGADNEQFF. For the CDR3, the DNA is TGTGCCAGCAGCTTAGGAGCGGACAATGAGCAGTTCTTC.

This clone was seen once. The rearrangement links TRBV18 to TRBJ2-7; D remains ambiguous. The CDR3 extends over 14 amino acids. Trimming cost V 2 bases and J 0 bases, with 8 bases left between them. The germline gives CDR1 KGHSH, CDR2 LQKENI. CDR3 sequence reads: CASSPDLYSYEQYF. The CDR3 DNA reads TGTGCCAGCTCACCAGATCTATACTCCTACGAGCAGTACTTC.

The CDR3 DNA reads TGTGCCAGCAACCGACAGGTGAACACTGAAGCTTTCTTT. Its translation is CASNRQVNTEAFF. The V gene is TRBV2, the J gene TRBJ1-1, with D possibly being TRBD1 (6 bases). Germline V lookup: CDR1 SNHLY, CDR2 FYNNEI. Trimming stripped 7 bases from V and 0 bases from J, with 9 bases between. The CDR3 is made up of 13 amino acids.

The chain employs TRBV27 and TRBJ1-2; D might be TRBD1 (6 bases). Between the trimmed V and J ends, which lost 8 bases and 6 bases, there was a span of 19 bases. The length of the CDR3 is 14 residues. The V gene's germline CDR1 is MNHEY and CDR2 SMNVEV (reference sequence). The CDR3 protein is CASRSIRGADGYTF. CDR3 nucleotide sequence: TGTGCCAGCCGATCGATTAGGGGGGCTGATGGCTACACCTTC.

V is TRBV19 and J is TRBJ2-1, with TRBD1 matching 9 bases. V dropped 1 base and J dropped 7; count of bases not matched to a gene: 2. The CDR3 runs to 14 residues. The germline V gene encodes CDR1 LNHDA and CDR2 SQIVND (reference sequence). This chain's CDR3 is CASSIGTGVNEQFF. CDR3 in DNA: TGTGCCAGTAGTATAGGGACAGGGGTAAATGAGCAGTTCTTC.

As for this clone: The sample contains more than one DNA sequence encoding this CDR3. V gene TRBV5-1 combines with J gene TRBJ1-2; D gene uncertain. The CDR3 totals 13 residues. Per germline, CDR1 SGHRS and CDR2 YFSETQ. Trimming removed 0 bases from V and 5 bases from J, with 8 bases in between. The CDR3, as DNA: TGCGCCAGCAGCTTGGGGTCTGGTTATGGCTACACCTTC. Translating gives CASSLGSGYGYTF. The whole variable domain, filled in from reference TRBV5-1 and TRBJ1-2, reads KAGVTQTPRYLIKTRGQQVTLSCSPISGHRSVSWYQQTPGQGLQFLFEYFSETQRNKGNFPGRFSGRQFSNSRSEMNVSTLELGDSALYLCASSLGSGYGYTFGSGTRLTVV.

The chain carries TRBV11-2 and TRBJ2-7, with D possibly matching TRBD1 (5 bases). The germline V gene has CDR1 SGHAT and CDR2 FQNNGV. V lost 5 bases and J 4 bases, leaving 12 bases between the germline ends. This CDR3 is built from 13 residues. In DNA form, the CDR3 reads TGTGCCAGCAGCCCCCAAGGGGTTTACGAGCAGTACTTC. It codes for CASSPQGVYEQYF.

This rearrangement joins TRBV5-4 to TRBJ2-5, with 10 positions matching TRBD1. This CDR3 comprises 15 residues. CDR1 and CDR2 (germline): SGHNT, YYREEE (reference sequence). Unmatched junction bases numbered 8, after V lost 4 bases and J lost 5 bases. The CDR3: CASSPSRTGGETQYF. The CDR3 coding sequence is TGTGCCAGCAGCCCATCACGGACAGGGGGGGAGACCCAGTACTTC.

The rearrangement uses TRBV29-1 and TRBJ2-3; the D is unclear. CDR3 size: 10 residues. V was cut by 8 bases and J by 2 bases, with 5 bases left in between. In germline, CDR1 is SQVTM, CDR2 ANQGSEA. CDR3 sequence: CSTNTDTQYF. Here the CDR3 DNA reads TGCAGCACTAACACAGATACGCAGTATTTT.

This chain connects TRBV6-5 to TRBJ1-2; no clear D. The V and J ends lost 8 bases and 0 bases respectively, with 13 bases between them. The CDR3 consists of 14 residues. From germline, CDR1 is MNHEY and CDR2 SVGAGI. Here the CDR3 DNA reads TGTGCCAGCGGGAGAGACGCTTCTAACTATGGCTACACCTTC. This translates into CASGRDASNYGYTF.

This chain uses TRBV20-1 with TRBJ1-6; D gene uncertain. In germline, CDR1 is DFQATT, CDR2 SNEGSKA (reference sequence). The CDR3 loop spans 11 amino acids. The V and J ends lost 5 bases and 7 bases respectively, with 6 bases between them. The CDR3: CSASANSPLHF. CDR3 nucleotide sequence: TGCAGTGCTTCCGCAAATTCACCCCTCCACTTT.

The gene calls are TRBV5-1 and TRBJ2-5; TRBD1 aligns across 7 bases. Germline CDR1 reads SGHRS; CDR2 reads YFSETQ. The CDR3 loop spans 15 amino acids. The junction had 11 bases not matched to a gene; V was cut back by 5 bases and J by 4 bases. CDR3 region: CASRLTQGLLETQYF. The CDR3 DNA sequence: TGCGCCAGCAGGTTAACACAGGGGCTTCTAGAGACCCAGTACTTC. Using reference TRBV5-1 and TRBJ2-5 for the parts outside the CDR3, the full variable domain is KAGVTQTPRYLIKTRGQQVTLSCSPISGHRSVSWYQQTPGQGLQFLFEYFSETQRNKGNFPGRFSGRQFSNSRSEMNVSTLELGDSALYLCASRLTQGLLETQYFGPGTRLLVL.